This T cell receptor (beta chain) emerged from a study of blood T cell repertoires in COVID-19. As for the study in general: Samples of COVID-19 (acute and convalescent) were obtained from the United States, Italy and Spain.

CDR1 is SGHRS and CDR2 is YFSETQ in the germline V gene. This CDR3 has 15 amino acids. J was trimmed by 1 base and V by 5 bases; bases with no gene match: 7. In the original workflow: Quantification of nucleated cells was approximated via reference gene primer amplification. The table came from immunoSEQ multiplex PCR; TCRdb's copy has only in-frame clones and leaves some out. Clone size and the V and J calls come from that table; the DNA yielded D and trimming. Found here are about 110,000 clones, around four fifths of them singletons; the top ten hold 7.9%. The origin of this receptor is a man between 65 and 80 years old with acute or convalescent COVID-19. Sequencing was performed on peripheral blood. V usage is TRBV5-1 and J usage is TRBJ1-1; 8 bases are a match to TRBD1. DNA for the CDR3: TGCGCCAGCAGGCGGACAGGGACTAAGAACACTGAAGCTTTCTTT. Amino acids: CASRRTGTKNTEAFF.